This TCR beta chain derives from a study of vaccination and CD4 T cells after COVID-19. The wider study: At a median around 72 days (range 14 to 241) after dose two, post-vaccine samples were obtained. Each control was exposed to a CEFX pool, an HIV-1 Nef pool, or no peptide at all.

Cultured CD4+ T-cell DNA underwent Oncomine TCR Beta short-read sequencing. From the PCR reads, TCRdb called clonotypes with MiXCR, one entry per CDR3 protein. The sample has under 25,000 distinct CDR3 sequences; around 83% are singletons. Treatment: approximately nine-day PBMC culture with coronavirus spike peptide pools or control peptides (ViraFEST assay). Via ViraFEST, peptide pools expanded antigen-specific T cells before TCR sequencing. This CDR3 contains 16 residues. V was clipped by 4 bases and J by 2 bases; unmatched bases: 10. Germline values: CDR1 DFQATT, CDR2 SNEGSKA (reference sequence). This clonotype was detected a few times. Its antigen is not known.

The chain is built from TRBV20-1 and TRBJ1-5; 8 positions match TRBD1. The material sequenced was CD4+ T cells from blood, cultured in vitro, taken after SARS-CoV-2 vaccination. This TCR came from a human donor who received a COVID-19 vaccine. The CDR3 bases are TGCAGTGCTAAAAACATCGACAGGGGTGGCAATCAGCCCCAGCATTTT. Its translation is CSAKNIDRGGNQPQHF.